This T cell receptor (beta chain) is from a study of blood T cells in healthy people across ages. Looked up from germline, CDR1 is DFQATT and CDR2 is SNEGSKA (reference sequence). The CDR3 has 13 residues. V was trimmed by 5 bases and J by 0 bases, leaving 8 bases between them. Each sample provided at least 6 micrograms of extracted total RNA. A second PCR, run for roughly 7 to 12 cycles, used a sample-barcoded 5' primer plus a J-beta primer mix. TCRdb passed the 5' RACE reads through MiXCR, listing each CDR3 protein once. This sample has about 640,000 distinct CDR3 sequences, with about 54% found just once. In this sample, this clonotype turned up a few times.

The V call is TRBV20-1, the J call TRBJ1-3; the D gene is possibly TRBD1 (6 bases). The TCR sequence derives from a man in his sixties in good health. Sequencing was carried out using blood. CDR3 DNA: TGCAGTGCTGTGGACAGCTCTGGAAACACCATATATTTT. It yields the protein CSAVDSSGNTIYF.